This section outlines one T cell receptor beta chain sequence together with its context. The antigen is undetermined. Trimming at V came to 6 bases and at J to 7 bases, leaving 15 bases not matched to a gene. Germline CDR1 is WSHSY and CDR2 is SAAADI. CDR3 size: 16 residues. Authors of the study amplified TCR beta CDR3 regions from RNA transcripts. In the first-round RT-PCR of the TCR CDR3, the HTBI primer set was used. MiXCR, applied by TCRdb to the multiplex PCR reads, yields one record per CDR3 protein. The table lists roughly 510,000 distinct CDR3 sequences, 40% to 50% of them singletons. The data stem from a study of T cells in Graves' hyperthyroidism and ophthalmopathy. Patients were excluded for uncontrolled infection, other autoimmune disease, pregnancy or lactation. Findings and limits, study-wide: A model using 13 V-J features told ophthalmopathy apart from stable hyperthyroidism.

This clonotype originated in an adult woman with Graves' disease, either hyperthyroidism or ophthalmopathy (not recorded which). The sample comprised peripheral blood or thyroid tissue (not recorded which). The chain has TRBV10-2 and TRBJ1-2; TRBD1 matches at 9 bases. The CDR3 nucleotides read TGCGCCAGCAGGATGACAGGGGGTTCTGGGCAGGGTGGCTACACCTTC. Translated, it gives CASRMTGGSGQGGYTF.